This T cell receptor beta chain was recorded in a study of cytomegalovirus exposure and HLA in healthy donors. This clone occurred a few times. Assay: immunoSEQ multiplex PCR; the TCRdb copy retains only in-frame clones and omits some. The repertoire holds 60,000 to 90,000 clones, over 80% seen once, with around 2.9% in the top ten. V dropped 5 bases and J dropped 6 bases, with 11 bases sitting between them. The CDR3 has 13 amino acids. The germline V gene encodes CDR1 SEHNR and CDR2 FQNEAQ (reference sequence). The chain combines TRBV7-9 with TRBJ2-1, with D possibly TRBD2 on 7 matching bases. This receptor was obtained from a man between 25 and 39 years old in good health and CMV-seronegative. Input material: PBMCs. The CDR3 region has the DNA TGTGCCAGCAGCCAGAGGGGGGGCAATGAGCAGTTCTTC. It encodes CASSQRGGNEQFF.